Listed below are T cell receptor beta chains from one sample, sequenced in a study of blood T cell repertoires in COVID-19. Profiled with immunoSEQ multiplex PCR; TCRdb holds only in-frame clones, not every one. The data show roughly 200,000 clones, with 85% seen just once and 5% to 8% held by the top ten. Sequenced material: PBMCs or T cells enriched from blood (not recorded which). These receptors were obtained from a middle-aged man who had recovered from COVID-19. CDR3s include the opening cysteine and the closing phenylalanine or tryptophan. A D gene is named only where the DNA matches it firmly. Expanded clones get a size class; other rows say once, few or many, or leave the size out.

.	TRBV2	TRBJ1-6	15	few	TGTGCCAGCAGTGAAGGGCCAGGTGGTGGATCACCCCTCCACTTT	CASSEGPGGGSPLHF
.	TRBV11-1	TRBJ1-1	14	.	TGTGCCAGCAGCTTGCGGGACTTTGGCACTGAAGCTTTCTTT	CASSLRDFGTEAFF
TRBD2	TRBV19	TRBJ2-5	14	few	TGTGCCAGTAGTATTAGCGGGAGCGGGAAGACCCAGTACTTC	CASSISGSGKTQYF
.	TRBV24-1	TRBJ2-3	14	.	TGTGCCACCAGTGAACCCTCCGAGTCAGATACGCAGTATTTT	CATSEPSESDTQYF
TRBD1	TRBV9	TRBJ1-6	17	.	TGTGCCAGCAGCGTCGGGGACAGGGGGTTCTTTAATTCACCCCTCCACTTT	CASSVGDRGFFNSPLHF
.	TRBV7-9	TRBJ2-7	15	.	TGTGCCAGCAGCTTAGTACAGGGAGATTGGAACGAGCAGTACTTC	CASSLVQGDWNEQYF
.	TRBV18	TRBJ1-2	13	few	TGTGCCAGCTCACAAGGGGCAGGGTATGGCTACACCTTC	CASSQGAGYGYTF
TRBD2	TRBV10-1	TRBJ2-1	13	.	TGCGCCAGCTCACCTCGCGGGGGAAATGAGCAGTTCTTC	CASSPRGGNEQFF
.	TRBV13	TRBJ1-4	17	.	TGTGCCAGCAGCTTCAGAGGGAGGCCCTCAACTAATGAAAAACTGTTTTTT	CASSFRGRPSTNEKLFF
.	TRBV5-6	TRBJ1-2	13	.	TGTGCCAGCAGCCCACGGGAGAACTATGGCTACACCTTC	CASSPRENYGYTF
TRBD1	TRBV18	TRBJ1-6	14	.	TGTGCCAGCTCACAGGAGACAGGGGGTTCACCCCTCCACTTT	CASSQETGGSPLHF